This T cell receptor (beta chain) was retrieved from a study of shared clonotypes between healthy human individuals (TCRdb year 2020). With regard to the full study: A couple of women and three men aged 18 to 49 years were included in the cohort. Between about 0.94 and 10 billion PBMCs per donor were obtained by leukapheresis. For each donor, CD4 naive and CD4 memory were each run on three plates, CD8 naive on two plates, and CD8 memory on one plate. Blood TCR repertoires of four to six healthy adults were deeply sequenced to estimate repertoire size and the extent of clonotype sharing between individuals. Libraries were prepared and TCR repertoires were sequenced by different laboratories using diverse techniques, in order to increase sequencing depth and limit assay-specific biases. Overall study outcomes, separate from this receptor: Sharing across a few donors was observed for approximately 5% of naive CD4, over 3% of naive CD8, over 2% of memory CD4, and around 0.4% of memory CD8 clonotypes. Incomplete sequencing was indicated by rarefaction of sorted-subset datasets, despite the large sequencing depth. Sampling was restricted to blood, and TCR repertoires in tissue are likely to differ from TCR repertoires in blood. Naive subsets generally had larger estimated clonotype richness than memory subsets did. Because the study included only a small number of donors, the genetic and exposure-history diversity represented was limited. Clonotypes shared by all four sorted-subset donors showed higher generation probabilities than non-shared clonotypes. Pairwise subsampling led to the expectation that sequencing depth would affect the degree of clonotype sharing among donors.

Using the deep immunoSEQ assay, multiplex PCR amplified TCR CDR3 regions from genomic DNA. For each cell subset, the extracted genomic DNA was distributed evenly across all wells of several immunoSEQ 96-well plates, and each plate served as one replicate. For sorted subsets, 200 to 250 ng genomic DNA, equal to 30,000 to 35,000 T cell genomes, was loaded into each replicate PCR. Purified libraries were quantified with a Qubit 3.0 fluorometer, sized on a Bioanalyzer 2100, and re-quantified with the KAPA Library Quantification kit. Each immunoSEQ 96-well plate was sequenced on its own single-read 150-cycle Illumina NextSeq 550 flow cell. The original pipeline was this. Because only junctional sequences without quality scores were contained in the immunoSEQ output, filtering matching that applied to full-length reads could not be performed. Sequences were annotated with PyIR, a Python wrapper for IgBLAST v1.9, and V/J genes and CDR3 were assigned using IMGT germline references. Reads with weak V/J assignments (E-value above 1e-6), missing CDR3, stop codons, out-of-frame junctions, or ambiguous translated residues were removed. V3J clonotypes were defined as sequences sharing the same inferred V gene, J gene, and CDR3 amino acid sequence. Percentage overlap between repertoires was computed as shared unique clonotypes divided by the size of the smaller repertoire. Repertoire richness was assessed with RTK rarefaction, the Chao1 estimator, and Recon v2.1 estimates of unobserved clonotypes. Generation probabilities were computed with OLGA for all TCRbeta clonotypes obtained by the gDNA method from four donors. The source is immuneACCESS, and TCRdb retained only in-frame sequences with V and J called. Part of the clones is not carried over; for the studies checked, unresolved V genes explain less than half of this, and the remainder is unexplained. The DNA gave D and trimming, while V, J and clone size come from that table. This sample gives hundreds of thousands of clones in total; roughly 95% of them show up just once. The ten biggest clones cover around 0.12% of the sample.

CD8 naive samples were obtained by positive selection for CCR7 among CD45RO-negative cells, yielding a CD45RA+CCR7+ population from which TemRA cells were excluded. Donors were healthy HIV-negative adults with no recently reported acute infections or vaccinations. Every donor was a Caucasian adult residing in Nashville, Tennessee, USA. Blood was obtained by leukapheresis, after which PBMCs were separated by Ficoll-Histopaque density gradient centrifugation and cryopreserved in liquid nitrogen vapor phase. Analytical flow cytometry was used to check the purity and quantity of every magnetically sorted T cell population. Each sorted fraction had its genomic DNA isolated and then quantified by UV absorbance on a Nanodrop 2000c. Per the germline V gene, SGHDT is the CDR1 and YYEEEE is the CDR2. The CDR3 measures 12 amino acids from cysteine to phenylalanine. The kept DNA is CDR3 alone, 36 bases in frame from the first base.

As concerns this clone: Its cognate antigen has yet to be identified. Base qualities were left out, and no much larger clone turns up one base away.

The sequence links TRBV5-6 to TRBJ2-5; the D gene lacks a confident call. The J call may be in error: the DNA end matches TRBJ2-7 better. The sample was naive CD8+ T cells sorted from blood. The cell subset or site label for this specimen denotes: CD45RA+CCR7+. The source of this sequence is a woman aged 30 to 39 in good health. The CDR3 loop reads CASSLGDSEQYF. The DNA is TGTGCCAGCAGCTTGGGCGACTCCGAGCAGTACTTC.